There are a few counts of the clone carrying this TCR beta chain. Its ends do not fully match the called genes, so a read error is possible. TCRdb analysed the 5' RACE reads with MiXCR anew, one entry per CDR3 protein. The sample includes tens of thousands of distinct CDR3 sequences, roughly 15% of them seen just once. The template was total RNA from unfractionated whole blood. This record comes from a study of human T cells and chemical hapten exposure. Germline CDR1 and CDR2: SEHNR and FQNEAQ (reference sequence). The CDR3 contains 16 residues. This sequence originates from a female donor in good health. The J gene is TRBJ2-2, the V gene TRBV7-9, with 12 bases matching TRBD1. CDR3 amino acids: CASSLGQGAKTGELFF. CDR3 bases: TGTGCCAGCAGCCTGGGACAGGGGGCGAAAACCGGGGAGCTGTTTTTT.